This section outlines one T cell receptor (beta chain) sequence together with its context. Its antigen is not identified. The CDR3 covers 15 residues. CDR1 and CDR2 (germline): SGHTS, YDEGEE. This sample stems from a study of graft-versus-host responses after intestinal transplantation. The assay was immunoSEQ multiplex PCR, and TCRdb's table has in-frame clones only and misses some. The repertoire holds 90,000 to 150,000 clones, with 90% to 95% as singletons. The chain uses TRBV5-8 and TRBJ2-5; 8 bases line up with TRBD1. The J call may be wrong; the DNA end is better matched by TRBJ2-7. Source: unstimulated CD8+ T cells sorted from spleen or lymph node cells, taken before intestinal transplant. This receptor was taken from a human donor who received an intestinal transplant. Written as DNA, the CDR3 is TGTGCCAGCAGCTTAGCGACAGGGGAAGGTTACGAGCAGTACTTC. This encodes CASSLATGEGYEQYF.